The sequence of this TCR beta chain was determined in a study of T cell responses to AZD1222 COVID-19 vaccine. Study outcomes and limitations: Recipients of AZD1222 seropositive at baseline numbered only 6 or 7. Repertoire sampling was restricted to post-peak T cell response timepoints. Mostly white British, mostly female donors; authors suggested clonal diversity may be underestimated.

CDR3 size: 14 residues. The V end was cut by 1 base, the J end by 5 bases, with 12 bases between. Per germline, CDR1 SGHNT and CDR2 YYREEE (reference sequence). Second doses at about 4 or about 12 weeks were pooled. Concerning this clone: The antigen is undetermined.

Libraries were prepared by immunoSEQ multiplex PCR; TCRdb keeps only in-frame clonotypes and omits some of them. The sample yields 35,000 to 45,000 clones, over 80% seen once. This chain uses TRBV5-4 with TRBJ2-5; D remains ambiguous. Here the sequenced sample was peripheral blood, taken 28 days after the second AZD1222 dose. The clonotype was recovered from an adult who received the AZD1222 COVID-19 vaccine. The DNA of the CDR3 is TGTGCCAGCAGCTTGCGGGTATTGGCGGAGACCCAGTACTTC. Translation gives CASSLRVLAETQYF.